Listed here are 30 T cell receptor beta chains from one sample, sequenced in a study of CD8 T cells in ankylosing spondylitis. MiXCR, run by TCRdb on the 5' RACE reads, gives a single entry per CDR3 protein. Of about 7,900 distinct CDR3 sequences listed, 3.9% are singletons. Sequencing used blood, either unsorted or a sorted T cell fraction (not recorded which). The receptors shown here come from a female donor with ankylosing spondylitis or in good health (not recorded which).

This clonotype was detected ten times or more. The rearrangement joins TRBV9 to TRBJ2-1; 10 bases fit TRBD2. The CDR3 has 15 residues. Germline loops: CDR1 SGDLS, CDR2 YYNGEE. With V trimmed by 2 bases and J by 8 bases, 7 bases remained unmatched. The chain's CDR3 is CASSVGLAGVHEQFF. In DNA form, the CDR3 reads TGTGCCAGCAGCGTGGGGCTAGCGGGGGTTCATGAGCAGTTCTTC.

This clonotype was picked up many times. This chain's CDR3 is CASSVEDTSSYEQYF. CDR3 sequence (DNA): TGTGCCAGCAGCGTAGAGGACACGAGCTCCTACGAGCAGTACTTC. This chain uses TRBV9 with TRBJ2-7; D is perhaps TRBD1 (5 bases). The V gene lost 0 bases and the J gene lost 0 bases, with 10 bases spanning the gap. Looked up from germline, CDR1 is SGDLS and CDR2 is YYNGEE. CDR3 length: 15 residues.

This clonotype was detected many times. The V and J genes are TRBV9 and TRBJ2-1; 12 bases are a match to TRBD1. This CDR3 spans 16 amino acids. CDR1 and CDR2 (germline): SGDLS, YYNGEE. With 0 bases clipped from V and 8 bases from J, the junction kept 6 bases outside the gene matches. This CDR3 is CASSVGGTGGLDEQFF. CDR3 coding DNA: TGTGCCAGCAGCGTAGGAGGGACAGGGGGCTTGGATGAGCAGTTCTTC.

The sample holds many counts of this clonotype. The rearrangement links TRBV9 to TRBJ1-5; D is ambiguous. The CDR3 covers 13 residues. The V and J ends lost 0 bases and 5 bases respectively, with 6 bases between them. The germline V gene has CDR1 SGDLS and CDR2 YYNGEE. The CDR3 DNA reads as TGTGCCAGCAGCGTAGGGGGTTATCAGCCCCAGCATTTT. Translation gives CASSVGGYQPQHF.

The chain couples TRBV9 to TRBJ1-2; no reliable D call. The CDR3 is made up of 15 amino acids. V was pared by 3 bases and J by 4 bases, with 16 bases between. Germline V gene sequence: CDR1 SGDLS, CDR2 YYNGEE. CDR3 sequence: CASSGGLVRGYGYTF. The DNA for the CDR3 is TGTGCCAGCAGCGGGGGTTTGGTCAGAGGCTATGGCTACACCTTC.

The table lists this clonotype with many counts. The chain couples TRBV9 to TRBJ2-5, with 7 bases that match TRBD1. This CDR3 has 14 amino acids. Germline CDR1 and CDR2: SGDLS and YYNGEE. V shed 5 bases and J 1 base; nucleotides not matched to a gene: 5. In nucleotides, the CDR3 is TGTGCCAGCAGAGGAGAGGGGGCCCAAGAGACCCAGTACTTC. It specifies CASRGEGAQETQYF.

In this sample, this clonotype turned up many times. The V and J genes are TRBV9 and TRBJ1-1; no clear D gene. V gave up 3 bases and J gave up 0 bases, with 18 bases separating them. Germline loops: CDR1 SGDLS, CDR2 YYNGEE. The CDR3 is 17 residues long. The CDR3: CASSAYPTGSLNTEAFF. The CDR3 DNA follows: TGTGCCAGCAGCGCCTACCCGACTGGCAGCCTGAACACTGAAGCTTTCTTT.

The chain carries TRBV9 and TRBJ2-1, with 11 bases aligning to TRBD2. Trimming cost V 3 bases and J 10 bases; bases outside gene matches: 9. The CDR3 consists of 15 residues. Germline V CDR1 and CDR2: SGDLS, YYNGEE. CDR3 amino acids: CASSDRLAGLTEQFF. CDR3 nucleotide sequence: TGTGCCAGCAGCGACCGACTAGCGGGGTTAACGGAGCAGTTCTTC.

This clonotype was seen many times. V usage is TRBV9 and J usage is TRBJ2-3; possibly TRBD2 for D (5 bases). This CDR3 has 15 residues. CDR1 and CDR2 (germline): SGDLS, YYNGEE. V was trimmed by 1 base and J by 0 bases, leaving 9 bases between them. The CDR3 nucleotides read TGTGCCAGCAGCGTATTAGCGACTAGCACAGATACGCAGTATTTT. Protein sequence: CASSVLATSTDTQYF.

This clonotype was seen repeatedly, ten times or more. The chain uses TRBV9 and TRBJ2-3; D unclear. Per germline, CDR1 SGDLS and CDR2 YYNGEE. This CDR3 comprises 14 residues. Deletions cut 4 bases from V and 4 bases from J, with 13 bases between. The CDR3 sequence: CASSLPSWADTQYF. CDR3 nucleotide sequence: TGTGCCAGCAGCTTACCGAGCTGGGCAGATACGCAGTATTTT.

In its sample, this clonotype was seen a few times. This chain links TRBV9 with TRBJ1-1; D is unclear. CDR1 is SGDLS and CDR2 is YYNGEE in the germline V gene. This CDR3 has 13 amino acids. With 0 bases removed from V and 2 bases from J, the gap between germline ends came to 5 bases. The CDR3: CASSVDFNTEAFF. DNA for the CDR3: TGTGCCAGCAGCGTAGATTTTAACACTGAAGCTTTCTTT.

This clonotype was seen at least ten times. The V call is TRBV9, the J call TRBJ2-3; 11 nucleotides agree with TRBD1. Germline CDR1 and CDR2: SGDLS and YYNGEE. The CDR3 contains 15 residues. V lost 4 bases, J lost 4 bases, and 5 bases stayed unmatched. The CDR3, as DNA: TGTGCCAGCAGCTTAGGACAGGGGGCTGCAGATACGCAGTATTTT. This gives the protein CASSLGQGAADTQYF. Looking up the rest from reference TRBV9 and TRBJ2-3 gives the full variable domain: DSGVTQTPKHLITATGQRVTLRCSPRSGDLSVYWYQQSLDQGLQFLIQYYNGEERAKGNILERFSAQQFPDLHSELNLSSLELGDSALYFCASSLGQGAADTQYFGPGTRLTVL.

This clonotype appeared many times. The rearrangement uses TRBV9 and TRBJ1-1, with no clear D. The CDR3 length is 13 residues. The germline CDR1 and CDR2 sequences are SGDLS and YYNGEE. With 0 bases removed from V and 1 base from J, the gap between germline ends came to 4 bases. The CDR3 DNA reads TGTGCCAGCAGCGTAGACGAGAACACTGAAGCTTTCTTT. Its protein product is CASSVDENTEAFF.

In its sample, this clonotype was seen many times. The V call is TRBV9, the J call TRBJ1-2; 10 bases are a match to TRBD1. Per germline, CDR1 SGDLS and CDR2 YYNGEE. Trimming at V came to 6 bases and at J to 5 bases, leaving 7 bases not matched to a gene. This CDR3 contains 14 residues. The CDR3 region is CASNTGTGAYGYTF. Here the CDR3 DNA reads TGTGCCAGCAATACCGGGACAGGGGCGTATGGCTACACCTTC.

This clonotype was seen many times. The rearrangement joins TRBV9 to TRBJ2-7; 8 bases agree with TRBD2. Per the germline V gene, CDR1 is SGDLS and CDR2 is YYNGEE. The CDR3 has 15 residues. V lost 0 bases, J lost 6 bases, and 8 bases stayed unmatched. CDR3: CASSVAGGVAVEQYF. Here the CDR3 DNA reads TGTGCCAGCAGCGTAGCCGGGGGGGTCGCGGTCGAGCAGTACTTC.

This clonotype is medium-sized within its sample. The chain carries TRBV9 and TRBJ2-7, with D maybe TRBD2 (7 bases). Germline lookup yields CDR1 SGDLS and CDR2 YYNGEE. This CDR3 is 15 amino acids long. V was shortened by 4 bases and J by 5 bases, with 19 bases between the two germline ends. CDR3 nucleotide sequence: TGTGCCAGCAGCCTCTGGGGGGGCAGGGAGGACGAGCAGTACTTC. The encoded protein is CASSLWGGREDEQYF.

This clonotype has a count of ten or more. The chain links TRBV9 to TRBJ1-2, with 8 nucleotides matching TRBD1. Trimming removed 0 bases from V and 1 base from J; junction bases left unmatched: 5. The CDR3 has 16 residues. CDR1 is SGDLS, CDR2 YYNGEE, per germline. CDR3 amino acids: CASSVESQGDNYGYTF. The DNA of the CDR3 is TGTGCCAGCAGCGTAGAGTCACAGGGGGATAACTATGGCTACACCTTC.

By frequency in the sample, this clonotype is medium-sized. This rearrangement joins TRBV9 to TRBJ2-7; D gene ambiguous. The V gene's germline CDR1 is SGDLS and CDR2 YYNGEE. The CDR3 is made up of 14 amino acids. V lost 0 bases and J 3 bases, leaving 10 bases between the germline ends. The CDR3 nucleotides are TGTGCCAGCAGCGTAGTGGGCAGCAGCTACGAGCAGTACTTC. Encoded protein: CASSVVGSSYEQYF.

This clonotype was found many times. DNA for the CDR3: TGTGCCAGCAGCCCTTGGGCGGATCGTGAAGCTTTCTTT. This gives the protein CASSPWADREAFF. The chain links TRBV9 to TRBJ1-1; D uncertain. Trimming removed 4 bases from V and 7 bases from J, with 14 bases in between. CDR1 and CDR2 from the germline V gene are SGDLS and YYNGEE. The CDR3 has 13 residues.

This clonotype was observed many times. CDR3 DNA: TGTGCCAGCAGCGATCTCGGGACTAGCGGGACTAGCACAGATACGCAGTATTTT. This encodes CASSDLGTSGTSTDTQYF. The rearrangement links TRBV9 to TRBJ2-3; 13 bases are a match to TRBD2. Trimming cost V 3 bases and J 0 bases; bases outside gene matches: 7. The CDR3 extends over 18 amino acids. Germline V gene data show CDR1 as SGDLS and CDR2 as YYNGEE.

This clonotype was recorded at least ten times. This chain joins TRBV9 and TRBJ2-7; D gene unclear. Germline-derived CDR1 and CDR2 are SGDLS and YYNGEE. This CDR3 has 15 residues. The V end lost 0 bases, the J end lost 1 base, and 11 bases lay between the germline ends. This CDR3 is CASSVEADNSYEQYF. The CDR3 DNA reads TGTGCCAGCAGCGTAGAGGCAGATAATTCCTACGAGCAGTACTTC.

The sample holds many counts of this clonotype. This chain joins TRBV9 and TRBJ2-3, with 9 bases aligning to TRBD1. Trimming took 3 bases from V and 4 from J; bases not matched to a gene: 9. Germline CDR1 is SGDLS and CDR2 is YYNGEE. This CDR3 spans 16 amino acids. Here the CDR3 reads CASSALAGTGPDTQYF. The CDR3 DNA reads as TGTGCCAGCAGCGCCCTTGCCGGGACAGGGCCAGATACGCAGTATTTT. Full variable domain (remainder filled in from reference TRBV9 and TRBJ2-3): DSGVTQTPKHLITATGQRVTLRCSPRSGDLSVYWYQQSLDQGLQFLIQYYNGEERAKGNILERFSAQQFPDLHSELNLSSLELGDSALYFCASSALAGTGPDTQYFGPGTRLTVL.

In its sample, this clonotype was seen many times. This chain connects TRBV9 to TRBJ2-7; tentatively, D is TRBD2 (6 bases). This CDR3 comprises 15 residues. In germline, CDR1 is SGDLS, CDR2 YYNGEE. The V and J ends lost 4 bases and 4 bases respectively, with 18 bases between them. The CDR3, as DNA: TGTGCCAGCAGCCCATCGGACTACGCGGTATACGAGCAGTACTTC. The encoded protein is CASSPSDYAVYEQYF.

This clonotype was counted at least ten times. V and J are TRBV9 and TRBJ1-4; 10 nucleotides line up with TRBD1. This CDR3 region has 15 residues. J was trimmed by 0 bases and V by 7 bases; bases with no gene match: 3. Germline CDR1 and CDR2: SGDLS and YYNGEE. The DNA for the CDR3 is TGTGCCAGCGGAGGGACAGGGGCAACTAATGAAAAACTGTTTTTT. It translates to CASGGTGATNEKLFF.

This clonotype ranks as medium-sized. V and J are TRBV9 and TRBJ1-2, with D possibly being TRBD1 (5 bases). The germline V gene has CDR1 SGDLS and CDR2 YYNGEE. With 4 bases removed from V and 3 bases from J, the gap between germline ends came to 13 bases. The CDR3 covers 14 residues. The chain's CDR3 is CASSRGAGDYGYTF. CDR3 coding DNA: TGTGCCAGCAGCCGAGGGGCAGGCGACTATGGCTACACCTTC.

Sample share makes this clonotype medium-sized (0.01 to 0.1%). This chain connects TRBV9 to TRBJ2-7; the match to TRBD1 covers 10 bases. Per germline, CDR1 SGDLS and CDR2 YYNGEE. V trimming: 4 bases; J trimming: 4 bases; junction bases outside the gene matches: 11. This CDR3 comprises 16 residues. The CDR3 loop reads CASSSTLGQGIYEQYF. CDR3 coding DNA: TGTGCCAGCAGCTCCACCCTGGGACAGGGGATTTACGAGCAGTACTTC. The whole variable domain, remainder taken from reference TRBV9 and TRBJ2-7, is DSGVTQTPKHLITATGQRVTLRCSPRSGDLSVYWYQQSLDQGLQFLIQYYNGEERAKGNILERFSAQQFPDLHSELNLSSLELGDSALYFCASSSTLGQGIYEQYFGPGTRLTVT.

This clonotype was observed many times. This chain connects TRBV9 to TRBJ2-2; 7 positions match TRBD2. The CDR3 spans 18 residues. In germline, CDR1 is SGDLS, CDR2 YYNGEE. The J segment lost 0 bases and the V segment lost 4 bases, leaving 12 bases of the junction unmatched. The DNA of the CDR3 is TGTGCCAGCAGCCCCACGGGTAGCGGGTTTGCGAACACCGGGGAGCTGTTTTTT. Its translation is CASSPTGSGFANTGELFF.

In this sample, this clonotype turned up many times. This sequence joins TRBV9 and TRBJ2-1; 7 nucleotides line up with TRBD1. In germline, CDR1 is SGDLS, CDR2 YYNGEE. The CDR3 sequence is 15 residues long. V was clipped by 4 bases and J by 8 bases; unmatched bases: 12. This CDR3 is CASSPRQGLWDEQFF. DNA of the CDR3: TGTGCCAGCAGCCCCCGACAGGGTCTGTGGGATGAGCAGTTCTTC.

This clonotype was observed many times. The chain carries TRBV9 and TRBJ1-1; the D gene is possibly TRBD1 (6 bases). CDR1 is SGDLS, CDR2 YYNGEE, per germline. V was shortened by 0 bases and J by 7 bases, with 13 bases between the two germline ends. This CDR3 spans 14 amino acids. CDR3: CASSVGAGVVEAFF. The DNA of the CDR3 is TGTGCCAGCAGCGTAGGCGCAGGGGTGGTTGAAGCTTTCTTT.

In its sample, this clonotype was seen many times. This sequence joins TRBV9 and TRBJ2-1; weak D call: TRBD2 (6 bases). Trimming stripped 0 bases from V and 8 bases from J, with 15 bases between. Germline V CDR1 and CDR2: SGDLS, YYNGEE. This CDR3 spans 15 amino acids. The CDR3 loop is CASSVARDLGDEQFF. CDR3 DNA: TGTGCCAGCAGCGTAGCCCGGGACTTAGGGGATGAGCAGTTCTTC.